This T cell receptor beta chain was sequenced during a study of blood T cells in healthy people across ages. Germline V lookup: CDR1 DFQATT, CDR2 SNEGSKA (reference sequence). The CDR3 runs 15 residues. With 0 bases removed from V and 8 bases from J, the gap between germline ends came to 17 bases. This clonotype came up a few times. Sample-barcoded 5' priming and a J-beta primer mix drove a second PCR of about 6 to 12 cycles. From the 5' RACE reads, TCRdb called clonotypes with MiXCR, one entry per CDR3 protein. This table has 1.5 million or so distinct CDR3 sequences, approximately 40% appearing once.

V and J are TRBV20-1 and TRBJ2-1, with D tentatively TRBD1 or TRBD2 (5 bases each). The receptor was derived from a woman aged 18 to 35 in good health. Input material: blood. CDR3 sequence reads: CSARDIGAVRDEQFF. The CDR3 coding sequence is TGCAGTGCTAGAGATATCGGGGCCGTACGGGATGAGCAGTTCTTC.